This TCR beta chain was captured by sequencing in a study of cytomegalovirus exposure and HLA in healthy donors. Study as a whole: The Caucasian-associated ancestry cluster held roughly 78% of a few hundred genotyped donors. Findings and caveats of the study: Within an earlier analysis, most TCR beta V segments proved productive either about 90% or about 30% of the time.

It was with 60 Vbeta and 13 Jbeta primers that the PCR ran. Generated by immunoSEQ multiplex PCR, the TCRdb table keeps only in-frame clones and is missing some. The sample has more than 85,000 clones; around 87% are singletons. A word on this clone: Its antigen is not identified.

The ends lost 5 bases at V and 8 bases at J; junction bases unmatched: 7. The germline CDR1 and CDR2 sequences are LNHDA and SQIVND (reference sequence). This CDR3 is 15 amino acids long. The V and J genes are TRBV19 and TRBJ1-4; TRBD1 aligns across 11 bases. The TCR sequence derives from a man between 40 and 49 years old in good health and CMV-seronegative. The sequenced sample consisted of PBMCs. The CDR3 nucleotides are TGTGCCAGTAGTCCACCGGGACAGGGGGGCGAAAAACTGTTTTTT. Translating it yields CASSPPGQGGEKLFF. Based on the CDR3 plus reference TRBV19 and TRBJ1-4, the full variable domain is DGGITQSPKYLFRKEGQNVTLSCEQNLNHDAMYWYRQDPGQGLRLIYYSQIVNDFQKGDIAEGYSVSREKKESFPLTVTSAQKNPTAFYLCASSPPGQGGEKLFFGSGTQLSVL.